One sample yielded the 22 T cell receptor beta chains listed below, sequenced in a study of blood T cell repertoires in COVID-19. This table comes from immunoSEQ multiplex PCR, and its TCRdb copy is limited to in-frame clones, with some not included. The table includes about 120,000 clones, 85% to 90% detected once. Sequencing used peripheral blood. These receptors all stem from a man of 80 years or more with active or convalescent COVID-19.

The V and J genes are TRBV4-3 and TRBJ1-2, with D tentatively TRBD1 (6 bases). This CDR3 comprises 14 residues. Germline V lookup: CDR1 LGHNA, CDR2 YSLEER. Trimming stripped 2 bases from V and 4 bases from J, with 11 bases between. The CDR3 sequence is CASSQRQEAYGYTF. CDR3 DNA sequence: TGCGCCAGCAGCCAACGACAGGAGGCCTATGGCTACACCTTC.

The rearrangement uses TRBV5-1 and TRBJ1-5; possibly TRBD1 for D (6 bases). CDR3 size: 16 residues. V lost 4 bases to trimming and J lost 2 bases, with 16 bases between them. Germline V gene lookup returns CDR1 SGHRS and CDR2 YFSETQ. CDR3: CASSLDGTRGNQPQHF. Written as DNA, the CDR3 is TGCGCCAGCAGCCTGGACGGGACAAGAGGCAATCAGCCCCAGCATTTT.

V and J are TRBV19 and TRBJ2-1; 8 bases are a match to TRBD2. With 6 bases clipped from V and 10 bases from J, the junction kept 2 bases outside the gene matches. The V gene's germline CDR1 is LNHDA and CDR2 SQIVND (reference sequence). The CDR3 has 11 amino acids. CDR3 residues: CASRSSGEQFF. For the CDR3, the DNA is TGTGCCAGTAGGTCTAGCGGGGAGCAGTTCTTC.

The V gene is TRBV27, the J gene TRBJ2-5, with 7 positions matching TRBD1. The V gene's germline CDR1 is MNHEY and CDR2 SMNVEV (reference sequence). J was trimmed by 5 bases and V by 9 bases; bases with no gene match: 9. The CDR3 runs 13 residues. The CDR3 DNA follows: TGTGCCAGTAGCCCTGAGGGGGCGGAGACCCAGTACTTC. This translates into CASSPEGAETQYF.

V gene TRBV5-4 combines with J gene TRBJ1-2, with 8 bases fitting TRBD1. Trimming removed 1 base from V and 5 bases from J; junction bases left unmatched: 4. The CDR3 totals 14 residues. Germline V CDR1 and CDR2: SGHNT, YYREEE (reference sequence). The CDR3 sequence: CASSLPTGAYGYTF. The DNA for the CDR3 is TGTGCCAGCAGCTTGCCGACAGGGGCGTATGGCTACACCTTC.

The rearrangement links TRBV5-8 to TRBJ2-7; 7 bases map to TRBD1. The length of the CDR3 is 14 residues. CDR1 and CDR2 from the germline V gene are SGHTS and YDEGEE. J gave up 2 bases and V 4 bases, and 6 bases lay outside the gene matches. The CDR3 protein is CASSTHRGPYEQYF. CDR3 in DNA: TGTGCCAGCAGCACGCACAGGGGACCCTACGAGCAGTACTTC.

The chain employs TRBV30 and TRBJ2-5, with 9 positions matching TRBD2. The germline CDR1 and CDR2 sequences are GTSNPN and SVGIG (reference sequence). V was pared by 0 bases and J by 6 bases, with 11 bases of the junction left unmatched. The CDR3 is 16 amino acids. For the CDR3, the DNA is TGTGCCTGGAGTGTCGGTATCGGGACTAGCAGACAGACCCAGTACTTC. This codes for CAWSVGIGTSRQTQYF. The whole variable domain, filled in from reference TRBV30 and TRBJ2-5, reads SQTIHQWPATLVQPVGSPLSLECTVEGTSNPNLYWYRQAAGRGLQLLFYSVGIGQISSEVPQNLSASRPQDRQFILSSKKLLLSDSGFYLCAWSVGIGTSRQTQYFGPGTRLLVL.

The V and J genes are TRBV2 and TRBJ2-1, with 13 bases fitting TRBD2. V trimming: 4 bases; J trimming: 9 bases; junction bases outside the gene matches: 6. This CDR3 comprises 15 residues. The germline gives CDR1 SNHLY, CDR2 FYNNEI. The CDR3 protein is CASSGRTSGRIEQFF. CDR3 in DNA: TGTGCCAGCAGTGGTCGGACTAGCGGGAGAATTGAGCAGTTCTTC.

There are a few counts of this clone. The chain has TRBV3-1 (or the pseudogene TRBV3-2) and TRBJ2-2; 8 positions agree with TRBD1. Germline assignment: CDR1 LGHDT and CDR2 YNNKEL (reference sequence). The CDR3 consists of 15 residues. J lost 9 bases, V lost 5 bases, and 11 bases had no gene match. Written as DNA, the CDR3 is TGTGCCAGCAGCGCCGACTGGACAGGGAAGAGGGAGCTGTTTTTT. It translates to CASSADWTGKRELFF.

The gene calls are TRBV30 and TRBJ1-2; D unclear. Trimming shortened V by 2 bases and J by 6 bases, and 16 bases separated the two germline ends. The CDR3 length is 14 residues. The germline gives CDR1 GTSNPN, CDR2 SVGIG (reference sequence). The CDR3 reads CAWSLAVGLHGYTF. DNA for the CDR3: TGTGCCTGGAGTCTGGCCGTGGGCCTGCATGGCTACACCTTC.

This clone was picked up a small number of times. The genes are TRBV7-2 and TRBJ2-7, with TRBD2 identical over 9 bases. The germline CDR1 and CDR2 sequences are SGHTA and FQGNSA. V was pared by 5 bases and J by 2 bases, with 10 bases of the junction left unmatched. The CDR3 loop spans 16 amino acids. CDR3 loop: CASSLRETSGAYEQYF. The CDR3 DNA follows: TGTGCCAGCAGCCTCAGGGAGACTAGCGGAGCCTACGAGCAGTACTTC.

This clone has just one count. The rearrangement joins TRBV7-2 to TRBJ2-1, with TRBD2 as a possible D gene (5 bases). The germline gives CDR1 SGHTA, CDR2 FQGNSA. V lost 1 base and J lost 0, with 16 bases in between. The CDR3 contains 18 residues. CDR3 in amino acids: CASSLEFSASSSYNEQFF. DNA of the CDR3: TGTGCCAGCAGCTTAGAATTTTCCGCTAGCAGCTCCTACAATGAGCAGTTCTTC.

This chain uses TRBV19 with TRBJ2-7; maybe TRBD1 (5 bases). Germline lookup yields CDR1 LNHDA and CDR2 SQIVND (reference sequence). The CDR3 extends over 14 amino acids. The germline V and J ends were trimmed by 5 bases and 0 bases, with 11 bases remaining between them. CDR3 bases: TGTGCCAGTAGTCGAACAGGCAACTCCTACGAGCAGTACTTC. Its translation is CASSRTGNSYEQYF.

This clone has just a few counts. The chain carries TRBV5-4 and TRBJ1-1; a possible D gene is TRBD1 (6 bases). Germline-derived CDR1 and CDR2 are SGHNT and YYREEE (reference sequence). The CDR3 extends over 13 amino acids. Deletions cut 4 bases from V and 3 bases from J, with 10 bases between. The CDR3 DNA sequence: TGTGCCAGCAGCACCCGACAGGACACTGAAGCTTTCTTT. Protein product: CASSTRQDTEAFF. The variable domain in full, completed from reference TRBV5-4 and TRBJ1-1, reads ETGVTQSPTHLIKTRGQQVTLRCSSQSGHNTVSWYQQALGQGPQFIFQYYREEENGRGNFPPRFSGLQFPNYSSELNVNALELDDSALYLCASSTRQDTEAFFGQGTRLTVV.

Only one count was recorded for this clone. The gene calls are TRBV15 and TRBJ2-7, with 12 bases aligning to TRBD2. After removal of 0 bases from V and 7 bases from J, the junction contained 4 bases not matched to a gene. The CDR3 totals 15 residues. Germline lookup yields CDR1 LNHNV and CDR2 YYDKDF (reference sequence). CDR3 sequence reads: CATSREGLAGKEQYF. In DNA form, the CDR3 reads TGTGCCACCAGCAGAGAGGGACTAGCGGGTAAGGAGCAGTACTTC.

The chain links TRBV18 to TRBJ1-1; D is unclear. The CDR3 is 15 residues long. Germline V gives CDR1 KGHSH, CDR2 LQKENI. Deletions cut 2 bases from V and 4 bases from J, with 14 bases between. The CDR3 loop is CASSPIAGEGTEAFF. CDR3 coding DNA: TGTGCCAGCTCACCAATCGCGGGCGAGGGCACTGAAGCTTTCTTT. Full variable domain (remainder filled in from reference TRBV18 and TRBJ1-1): NAGVMQNPRHLVRRRGQEARLRCSPMKGHSHVYWYRQLPEEGLKFMVYLQKENIIDESGMPKERFSAEFPKEGPSILRIQQVVRGDSAAYFCASSPIAGEGTEAFFGQGTRLTVV.

J is TRBJ1-1 and V is TRBV19; D uncertain. The V end lost 1 base, the J end lost 1 base, and 7 bases lay between the germline ends. The CDR3 has 14 amino acids. CDR1 and CDR2 (germline): LNHDA, SQIVND (reference sequence). CDR3 loop: CASSIGQENTEAFF. CDR3 bases: TGTGCCAGTAGTATAGGGCAGGAGAACACTGAAGCTTTCTTT. Full variable domain (missing parts from reference TRBV19 and TRBJ1-1): DGGITQSPKYLFRKEGQNVTLSCEQNLNHDAMYWYRQDPGQGLRLIYYSQIVNDFQKGDIAEGYSVSREKKESFPLTVTSAQKNPTAFYLCASSIGQENTEAFFGQGTRLTVV.

The chain employs TRBV19 and TRBJ1-2, with 7 positions matching TRBD1. The germline gives CDR1 LNHDA, CDR2 SQIVND (reference sequence). With 5 bases clipped from V and 6 bases from J, the junction kept 3 bases outside the gene matches. The CDR3 runs to 12 residues. The CDR3 protein is CASSLTGNGYTF. CDR3 nucleotide sequence: TGTGCCAGTAGTCTGACAGGGAATGGCTACACCTTC.

The chain uses TRBV5-5 and TRBJ2-5; D perhaps matches TRBD1 (6 bases). Germline V lookup: CDR1 SGHKS, CDR2 YYEKEE (reference sequence). Deletions cut 6 bases from V and 5 bases from J, with 14 bases between. CDR3 length: 13 amino acids. CDR3 protein: CASTMTGRETQYF. CDR3 in DNA: TGTGCCAGCACCATGACAGGACGGGAGACCCAGTACTTC.

This rearrangement joins TRBV5-1 to TRBJ2-7, with 9 bases matching TRBD1. The CDR3 extends over 14 amino acids. The germline CDR1 and CDR2 sequences are SGHRS and YFSETQ. J gave up 3 bases and V 4 bases, and 5 bases lay outside the gene matches. The CDR3 loop reads CASSAGTGNYEQYF. CDR3 DNA: TGCGCCAGCAGCGCCGGGACAGGGAACTACGAGCAGTACTTC.

The rearrangement joins TRBV11-2 to TRBJ2-3; 8 bases map to TRBD2. Germline V lookup: CDR1 SGHAT, CDR2 FQNNGV. The CDR3 is made up of 17 amino acids. The V gene end was trimmed by 5 bases and the J gene end by 7 bases; junction bases not matched to a gene: 17. CDR3 sequence (DNA): TGTGCCAGCAGCCAGGGACTAGTTGTAACAATTCGGTATACGCAGTATTTT. Translating it yields CASSQGLVVTIRYTQYF.

J is TRBJ2-1 and V is TRBV6-5, with unresolved D. Germline CDR1 reads MNHEY; CDR2 reads SVGAGI. The ends were cut back, 5 bases at V and 4 bases at J, with 6 bases in the middle. CDR3 length: 12 residues. The CDR3 is CASSSQYNEQFF. The CDR3 region has the DNA TGTGCCAGCAGTAGCCAATACAATGAGCAGTTCTTC.